This T cell receptor (beta chain) originates from a study of blood T cell repertoires in COVID-19. In the study overall: Sources were T cells, B-cell-depleted T cells, or PBMCs; the material itself was cDNA or gDNA.

As handled by the study authors: Nucleated cell counts were estimated from reference gene primer amplification. Measured with immunoSEQ multiplex PCR; TCRdb has only the in-frame clones, and not every one. V, J and clone size derive from that table, while D and trimming were established from the DNA sequence. The sample comprises about 220,000 clones, roughly 89% of which are singletons, and 2% to 3% rests with the top ten. This CDR3 comprises 15 residues. Trimming removed 6 bases at V and 8 bases at J, with 19 bases between. Germline V gene data show CDR1 as MNHEY and CDR2 as SVGAGI. This chain connects TRBV6-5 to TRBJ1-4, with D perhaps matching TRBD1 (5 bases). The source of this sequence is a woman aged 30 to 39 with acute COVID-19. The source material was PBMCs or T cells enriched from blood (not recorded which). The CDR3 DNA reads as TGTGCCAGCAGCGCAGGGCTGGGCGGTAGGGAAAAACTGTTTTTT. Encoded protein: CASSAGLGGREKLFF.